The clone carrying this T cell receptor (beta chain) was detected only a few times. Its antigen is not known. The sample is drawn from a study of beta chain features in type 1 diabetes. Across the whole study: Cell yields, gender and age were similar in healthy donors and patients. Study findings and constraints: When VDJ junctions were examined, type 1 diabetes patients showed fewer insertions and more deletions.

The sequenced template was cDNA made from the entire isolated RNA. Only in-frame clones appear in the TCRdb table, and some are missing; sequencing was by immunoSEQ multiplex PCR. The sample consists of under 500,000 clones, roughly 30% of them appearing once. The CDR3 has 14 amino acids. V lost 1 base, J lost 5 bases, and 5 bases stayed unmatched. Germline V gene data show CDR1 as LGHNA and CDR2 as YNFKEQ. The gene calls are TRBV4-2 and TRBJ2-7; 7 bases align to TRBD1. Material for sequencing was naive CD4+ T cells from blood. The TCR comes from a man younger than 30 in good health. The CDR3 reads CASSQAGQGDEQYF. DNA of the CDR3: TGTGCCAGCAGCCAAGCAGGGCAGGGGGACGAGCAGTACTTC.